Each of the 32 T cell receptor beta chains below was sequenced from the same sample in a study of shared clonotypes between healthy human individuals (TCRdb year 2020). The library was obtained by the immunoSEQ multiplex PCR assay. TCRdb took over this immuneACCESS table, retaining in-frame rearrangements with V and J assigned. Such tables are incomplete; in checked studies, under half of the missing clones stem from an unresolved V gene, and the remainder is unexplained. Across this sample there are over 2 million clones, with about nine tenths seen only once. Approximately 0.39% of the sample is in the top ten clones. The sample consisted of naive CD4+ T cells from PBMCs. This specimen's cell subset or site label, interpreted: CD45RA+ positively selected. These receptor sequences come from a man between 18 and 35 years old in good health. Some clones in this sample may be carry-over from other donors' samples.

The rearrangement joins TRBV9 to TRBJ1-3; 7 bases line up with TRBD1. Unmatched junction bases numbered 2, after V lost 3 bases and J lost 2 bases. The germline V gene has CDR1 SGDLS and CDR2 YYNGEE. The CDR3 covers 14 residues. The chain's CDR3 is CASSAGGAGNTIYF. DNA of the CDR3: TGTGCCAGCAGCGCAGGGGGTGCTGGAAACACCATATATTTT.

On this clone: The same CDR3 is also encoded by other DNA sequences in this sample. The V and J genes are TRBV7-2 and TRBJ2-7; tentative D call: TRBD1 (5 bases). The CDR3 is 14 amino acids. The ends were cut back, 2 bases at V and 2 bases at J, with 10 bases in the middle. Germline-derived CDR1 and CDR2 are SGHTA and FQGNSA. CDR3 amino acids: CASSLQGITYEQYF. DNA of the CDR3: TGTGCCAGCAGCTTACAGGGCATCACCTACGAGCAGTACTTC.

The V and J genes are TRBV6-1 and TRBJ2-7; 11 bases are shared with TRBD1. The germline gives CDR1 MNHNS, CDR2 SASEGT. There are 13 residues in the CDR3. The V and J ends lost 6 bases and 6 bases, in that order; junction bases with no gene match: 4. The CDR3 region is CASRAGTGGEQYF. The CDR3 DNA reads TGTGCCAGCAGGGCCGGGACAGGGGGCGAGCAGTACTTC.

The genes are TRBV4-2 and TRBJ1-4, with D perhaps matching TRBD1 (6 bases). The CDR3 totals 17 residues. Deletions cut 0 bases from V and 3 bases from J, with 14 bases between. Germline V gene lookup returns CDR1 LGHNA and CDR2 YNFKEQ. CDR3 DNA: TGTGCCAGCAGCCAAGAAAGATTCCAGGGGCCTAATGAAAAACTGTTTTTT. Translation gives CASSQERFQGPNEKLFF.

The V gene is TRBV7-2, the J gene TRBJ2-7; D perhaps matches TRBD2 (6 bases). V was shortened by 3 bases and J by 1 base, with 13 bases between the two germline ends. This CDR3 spans 15 amino acids. Germline loops: CDR1 SGHTA, CDR2 FQGNSA. The DNA of the CDR3 is TGTGCCAGCAGCTTCCTGAGGGACTCATCCTACGAGCAGTACTTC. Protein sequence: CASSFLRDSSYEQYF.

V usage is TRBV19 and J usage is TRBJ2-1, with D possibly matching TRBD1 (5 bases). Trimming removed 3 bases at V and 5 bases at J, with 17 bases between. Per the germline V gene, CDR1 is LNHDA and CDR2 is SQIVND (reference sequence). The CDR3 has 16 amino acids. The CDR3 sequence: CASSIHPTDINNEQFF. The CDR3 bases are TGTGCCAGTAGTATCCACCCTACGGACATAAACAATGAGCAGTTCTTC.

This chain uses TRBV4-3 with TRBJ2-3; D is uncertain. The CDR3 length is 13 residues. Germline-derived CDR1 and CDR2 are LGHNA and YSLEER. V dropped 0 bases and J dropped 12 bases, with 13 bases sitting between them. The CDR3 DNA is TGCGCCAGCAGCCAAGAGGGCCCACCACCCCAGTATTTT. It specifies CASSQEGPPPQYF.

The rearrangement links TRBV11-3 to TRBJ2-1; D might be TRBD1 (6 bases). The germline V and J ends were trimmed by 6 bases and 1 base, with 10 bases remaining between them. The CDR3 consists of 14 residues. Germline loops: CDR1 SGHNT, CDR2 YENEEA. The CDR3 DNA sequence: TGTGCCAGCAGTGGGCAGGGGTCCTACAATGAGCAGTTCTTC. It is translated as CASSGQGSYNEQFF.

The chain has TRBV29-1 and TRBJ1-2, with D uncertain. Germline V lookup: CDR1 SQVTM, CDR2 ANQGSEA. CDR3 length equals 14 residues. Trimming cost V 4 bases and J 7 bases, with 19 bases left between them. The CDR3 bases are TGCAGCGTTGCTTACATGTCTGGGAACACTGGCTACACCTTC. Amino acid sequence: CSVAYMSGNTGYTF.

The rearrangement joins TRBV7-9 to TRBJ2-5, with D possibly matching TRBD2 (6 bases). V was cut by 4 bases and J by 2 bases, with 17 bases left in between. CDR3 size: 16 residues. Germline V gene lookup returns CDR1 SEHNR and CDR2 FQNEAQ (reference sequence). The CDR3 region is CASSYLAAAGQETQYF. The CDR3 bases are TGTGCCAGCAGCTACTTAGCGGCGGCAGGACAAGAGACCCAGTACTTC.

This chain links TRBV2 with TRBJ1-1, with D hard to call. The germline V gene encodes CDR1 SNHLY and CDR2 FYNNEI. The ends were cut back, 3 bases at V and 1 base at J, with 9 bases in the middle. This CDR3 comprises 14 residues. The CDR3 loop reads CASSEQRTNTEAFF. The CDR3 DNA reads TGTGCCAGCAGTGAGCAACGAACGAACACTGAAGCTTTCTTT.

This sequence joins TRBV19 and TRBJ1-5, with 7 bases that match TRBD1. This CDR3 comprises 14 residues. Germline V gene data show CDR1 as LNHDA and CDR2 as SQIVND (reference sequence). The junction had 3 bases not matched to a gene; V was cut back by 1 base and J by 6 bases. The CDR3 spells CASSIVRGAQPQHF. The DNA of the CDR3 is TGTGCCAGTAGTATAGTCAGGGGGGCTCAGCCCCAGCATTTT.

The J gene is TRBJ1-2, the V gene TRBV7-2; TRBD1 matches 9 bases. The V and J ends lost 4 bases and 6 bases, in that order; junction bases with no gene match: 6. The germline V gene has CDR1 SGHTA and CDR2 FQGNSA. This CDR3 is built from 14 residues. CDR3 nucleotide sequence: TGTGCCAGCAGCTCAAGGGGGGACAGGGATGGCTACACCTTC. It encodes CASSSRGDRDGYTF.

This chain joins TRBV18 and TRBJ2-7, with 13 bases matching TRBD2. The CDR3 has 19 residues. Trimming at V came to 3 bases and at J to 1 base, leaving 12 bases not matched to a gene. Germline assignment: CDR1 KGHSH and CDR2 LQKENI. The CDR3 reads CASSPRWTSGSVSSYEQYF. For the CDR3, the DNA is TGTGCCAGCTCACCCAGATGGACTAGCGGGAGCGTTTCTTCCTACGAGCAGTACTTC.

In nucleotides, the CDR3 is TGTGCCTGGAGTGCGGGACTAGCGAACAATGAGCAGTTCTTC. Translating it yields CAWSAGLANNEQFF. The chain employs TRBV30 and TRBJ2-1; 10 bases align to TRBD2. The CDR3 sequence is 14 residues long. Germline V gene data show CDR1 as GTSNPN and CDR2 as SVGIG (reference sequence). The ends lost 1 base at V and 5 bases at J; junction bases unmatched: 2.

Concerning this clone itself: This CDR3 is also generated by other DNA sequences in the sample. The rearrangement uses TRBV27 and TRBJ2-7; 7 bases fit TRBD2. This CDR3 has 13 amino acids. CDR1 is MNHEY and CDR2 is SMNVEV in the germline V gene (reference sequence). J lost 4 bases, V lost 3 bases, and 3 bases had no gene match. The CDR3 sequence: CASSLRESYEQYF. Written as DNA, the CDR3 is TGTGCCAGCAGTTTGCGGGAGTCATACGAGCAGTACTTC.

The chain couples TRBV10-1 to TRBJ2-7, with 7 nucleotides matching TRBD2. The CDR3 length is 15 residues. Trimming at V came to 4 bases and at J to 3 bases, leaving 9 bases not matched to a gene. The V gene's germline CDR1 is WNHNN and CDR2 SYGVQD (reference sequence). The CDR3 DNA sequence: TGCGCCAGCAGTGTCCGTCTGGCGGGAGTCTACGAGCAGTACTTC. Translation gives CASSVRLAGVYEQYF.

About this clone itself: Within the sample, other DNA sequences also encode this same CDR3. The chain carries TRBV10-1 and TRBJ2-7, with D uncertain. The germline CDR1 and CDR2 sequences are WNHNN and SYGVQD (reference sequence). This CDR3 has 13 amino acids. V lost 0 bases and J lost 0, with 3 bases in between. In nucleotides, the CDR3 is TGCGCCAGCAGTGAGTCCCCCTCCTACGAGCAGTACTTC. Its protein is CASSESPSYEQYF.

The chain combines TRBV25-1 with TRBJ1-2; D is uncertain. V was pared by 4 bases and J by 7 bases, with 10 bases between. The CDR3 is 12 residues long. The germline V gene has CDR1 MGHDK and CDR2 SYGVNS. The CDR3 spells CASSVHSRGYTF. CDR3 nucleotides: TGTGCCAGCAGTGTCCACAGCCGTGGCTACACCTTC.

The chain links TRBV6-1 to TRBJ1-1, with D hard to call. The length of the CDR3 is 12 residues. Germline V gene lookup returns CDR1 MNHNS and CDR2 SASEGT. Between the trimmed V and J ends, which lost 7 bases and 4 bases, there was a span of 10 bases. CDR3 loop: CASNRQRTEAFF. CDR3 bases: TGTGCCAGCAATAGACAACGCACTGAAGCTTTCTTT.

The V call is TRBV28, the J call TRBJ1-2; 7 bases are a match to TRBD1. The CDR3 runs to 13 residues. The V segment lost 7 bases and the J segment 8 bases; nucleotides outside the gene matches: 10. Germline CDR1 and CDR2: MDHEN and SYDVKM. In DNA form, the CDR3 reads TGTGCCAGCAATTTCTTCCGGACAGGCGGCTACACCTTC. Amino acid sequence: CASNFFRTGGYTF.

The V gene is TRBV27, the J gene TRBJ2-6; perhaps TRBD1 as D (5 bases). The V gene's germline CDR1 is MNHEY and CDR2 SMNVEV (reference sequence). V dropped 5 bases and J dropped 0 bases, with 8 bases sitting between them. The CDR3 loop spans 15 amino acids. The DNA for the CDR3 is TGTGCCAGCAGTCCCCAGGGCTCTGGGGCCAACGTCCTGACTTTC. It encodes CASSPQGSGANVLTF.

A few counts support this clone. Other nucleotide sequences in the sample specify the same CDR3. This chain joins TRBV9 and TRBJ1-1; the D is unclear. V was cut by 0 bases and J by 1 base, with 7 bases left in between. CDR1 and CDR2 from the germline V gene are SGDLS and YYNGEE. The CDR3 extends over 14 amino acids. The CDR3 DNA sequence: TGTGCCAGCAGCGTAGCGGCAGGGAACACTGAAGCTTTCTTT. This codes for CASSVAAGNTEAFF.

The chain joins TRBV18 to TRBJ1-1, with TRBD1 matching over 9 bases. The trim removed 2 bases at V and 6 bases at J, leaving 7 bases unmatched. Germline assignment: CDR1 KGHSH and CDR2 LQKENI. The CDR3 sequence is 15 residues long. DNA of the CDR3: TGTGCCAGCTCACCAGTCCAACAGGGGGCGGCTGAAGCTTTCTTT. Amino acid sequence: CASSPVQQGAAEAFF.

This clone occurred once. The chain couples TRBV18 to TRBJ1-1; D gene ambiguous. This CDR3 comprises 15 residues. Germline CDR1 reads KGHSH; CDR2 reads LQKENI. The V end lost 0 bases, the J end lost 5 bases, and 13 bases lay between the germline ends. CDR3 protein: CASSPPWGLATEAFF. The CDR3 DNA reads TGTGCCAGCTCACCACCTTGGGGTCTTGCGACTGAAGCTTTCTTT.

This chain joins TRBV28 and TRBJ1-5; D is uncertain. The CDR3 consists of 16 residues. CDR1 is MDHEN, CDR2 SYDVKM, per germline. Trimming left V 6 bases short and J 6 bases short, with 21 bases between. The DNA of the CDR3 is TGTGCCAGCAGCCTTAAGTCAGGCAATTCGGGTCAGCCCCAGCATTTT. Translated, it gives CASSLKSGNSGQPQHF.

Remarks on this clone: This same CDR3 is encoded by further DNA sequences in the sample. The rearrangement uses TRBV5-1 and TRBJ2-1, with D maybe TRBD1 (5 bases). Trimming cost V 2 bases and J 1 base, with 10 bases left between them. The CDR3 is 15 residues long. Looked up from germline, CDR1 is SGHRS and CDR2 is YFSETQ. CDR3 DNA sequence: TGCGCCAGCAGCTTAGTTCCAGGGTCCTACAATGAGCAGTTCTTC. It specifies CASSLVPGSYNEQFF.

The chain couples TRBV28 to TRBJ1-1, with 7 bases matching TRBD1. The V gene end was trimmed by 6 bases and the J gene end by 0 bases; junction bases not matched to a gene: 7. Germline V gene lookup returns CDR1 MDHEN and CDR2 SYDVKM. The CDR3 length is 15 residues. CDR3 nucleotides: TGTGCCAGCAGCCCCCCGGGACAGTTGAACACTGAAGCTTTCTTT. This codes for CASSPPGQLNTEAFF.

This clone was counted a single time. The J gene is TRBJ2-7, the V gene TRBV6-6; D might be TRBD1 (8 bases). The V and J ends lost 7 bases and 5 bases respectively, with 15 bases between them. The CDR3 covers 13 residues. Germline V gene sequence: CDR1 MNHNY, CDR2 SVGAGI (reference sequence). The CDR3 sequence: CASTNRGGNEQYF. CDR3 DNA sequence: TGTGCCAGCACCAACAGGGGGGGAAACGAGCAGTACTTC.

The chain joins TRBV6-6 to TRBJ1-2, with TRBD1 identical over 7 bases. With V trimmed by 0 bases and J by 4 bases, 5 bases remained unmatched. Germline V gene lookup returns CDR1 MNHNY and CDR2 SVGAGI (reference sequence). This CDR3 has 15 amino acids. This chain's CDR3 is CASSYSRHRGYGYTF. CDR3 nucleotide sequence: TGTGCCAGCAGTTACTCGAGGCACAGGGGCTATGGCTACACCTTC.

The rearrangement links TRBV18 to TRBJ2-1; 9 bases match TRBD2. The V gene's germline CDR1 is KGHSH and CDR2 LQKENI. This CDR3 has 19 residues. V lost 1 base and J lost 0; bases outside the gene matches: 10. CDR3 region: CASSPLTLAGDSSYNEQFF. DNA for the CDR3: TGTGCCAGCTCACCACTAACACTAGCGGGCGATAGCTCCTACAATGAGCAGTTCTTC.

Turning to this clone: Other DNA sequences in the sample encode the same CDR3. The rearrangement uses TRBV15 and TRBJ2-2; D may be TRBD1 (6 bases). Germline CDR1 reads LNHNV; CDR2 reads YYDKDF (reference sequence). The CDR3 totals 13 residues. With 3 bases removed from V and 6 bases from J, the gap between germline ends came to 8 bases. The CDR3: CATSRDRPGELFF. As DNA, the CDR3 is TGTGCCACCAGCAGGGACAGACCCGGGGAGCTGTTTTTT.